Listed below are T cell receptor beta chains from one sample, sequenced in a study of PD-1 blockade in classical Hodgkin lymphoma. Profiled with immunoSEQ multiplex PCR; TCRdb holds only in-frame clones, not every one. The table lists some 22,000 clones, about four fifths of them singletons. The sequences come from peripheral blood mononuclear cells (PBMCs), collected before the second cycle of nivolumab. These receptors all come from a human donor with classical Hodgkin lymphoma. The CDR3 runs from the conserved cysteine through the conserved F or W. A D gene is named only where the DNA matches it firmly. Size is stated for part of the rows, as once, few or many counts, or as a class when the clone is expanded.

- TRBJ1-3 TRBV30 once CAWSWGADSGNTIYF TGTGCCTGGAGTTGGGGGGCTGACTCTGGAAACACCATATATTTT
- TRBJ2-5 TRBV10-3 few CAIREGAEETQYF TGTGCCATCAGGGAGGGGGCAGAAGAGACCCAGTACTTC
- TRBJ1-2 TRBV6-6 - CASSPPGQSYGYTF TGTGCCAGCAGTCCCCCTGGACAGTCGTATGGCTACACCTTC
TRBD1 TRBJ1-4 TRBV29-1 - CSVRTQGATNEKLFF TGCAGCGTCCGAACACAGGGGGCAACTAATGAAAAACTGTTTTTT
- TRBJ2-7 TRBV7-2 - CASSRWGDSYEQYF TGTGCCAGCAGCCGCTGGGGGGACTCCTACGAGCAGTACTTC
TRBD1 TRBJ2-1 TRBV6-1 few CASNSGTGGGEQFF TGTGCCAGCAATTCCGGGACAGGTGGGGGTGAGCAGTTCTTC
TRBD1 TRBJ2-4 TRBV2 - CASSVRQGRNIQYF TGTGCCAGCAGTGTCCGACAGGGGAGAAACATTCAGTACTTC
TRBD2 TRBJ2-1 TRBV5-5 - CASSQEGGTSFPYNEQFF TGTGCCAGCAGCCAAGAGGGCGGGACTAGCTTCCCCTACAATGAGCAGTTCTTC
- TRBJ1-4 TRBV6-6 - CASSPSMSVDEKLFF TGTGCCAGCAGTCCGAGTATGTCCGTTGATGAAAAACTGTTTTTT
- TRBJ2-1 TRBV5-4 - CASSLGLNEQFF TGTGCCAGCAGCTTAGGCCTAAATGAGCAGTTCTTC
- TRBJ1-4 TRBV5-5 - CASSPWTAGEKLFF TGTGCCAGCAGCCCCTGGACAGCGGGTGAAAAACTGTTTTTT
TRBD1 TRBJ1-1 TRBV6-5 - CASSSSRGLGTEAFF TGTGCCAGCAGTTCGTCCAGGGGGCTAGGCACTGAAGCTTTCTTT
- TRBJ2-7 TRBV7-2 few CASSLMAGPLYEQYF TGTGCCAGCAGCTTGATGGCGGGCCCCCTCTACGAGCAGTACTTC
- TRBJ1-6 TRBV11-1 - CASSYVPGLVNSPLHF TGTGCCAGCAGCTATGTACCGGGACTAGTAAACTCACCCCTCCACTTT
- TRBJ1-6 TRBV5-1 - CASSSLTGQGSPLHF TGCGCCAGCAGCTCCCTCACGGGCCAGGGTTCACCCCTCCACTTT
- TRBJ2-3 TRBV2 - CASSEGSFFGTDTQYF TGTGCCAGCAGTGAAGGGAGCTTTTTTGGCACAGATACGCAGTATTTT
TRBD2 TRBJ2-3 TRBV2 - CASTLIGASGSTDTQYF TGTGCCAGCACCTTAATCGGGGCTAGCGGTAGCACAGATACGCAGTATTTT
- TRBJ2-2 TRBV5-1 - CASSPGGSNGELFF TGCGCCAGCAGCCCTGGCGGGTCTAACGGGGAGCTGTTTTTT
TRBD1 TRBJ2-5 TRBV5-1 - CASSRTGSQETQYF TGCGCCAGCAGCAGGACAGGCTCACAAGAGACCCAGTACTTC
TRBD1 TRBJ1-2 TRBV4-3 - CASSQEARGSGYTF TGCGCCAGCAGCCAAGAGGCCAGGGGGTCTGGCTACACCTTC
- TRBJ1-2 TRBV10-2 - CASSDPGGMGGYTF TGCGCCAGCAGTGACCCGGGAGGGATGGGGGGCTACACCTTC
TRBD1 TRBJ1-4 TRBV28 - CASSFVTGSAEKLFF TGTGCCAGCAGTTTTGTGACAGGGTCCGCTGAAAAACTGTTTTTT
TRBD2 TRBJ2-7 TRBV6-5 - CASSYGTSGSSYEQYF TGTGCCAGCAGTTACGGGACTAGCGGATCCTCCTACGAGCAGTACTTC
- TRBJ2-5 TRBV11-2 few CASSLGVSLDGQETQYF TGTGCCAGCAGCTTAGGGGTGTCGTTGGACGGCCAAGAGACCCAGTACTTC
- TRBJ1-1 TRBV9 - CASSVDMNTEAFF TGTGCCAGCAGCGTGGACATGAACACTGAAGCTTTCTTT
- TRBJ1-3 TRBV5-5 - CASSLPGSSGNTIYF TGTGCCAGCAGCTTGCCAGGCTCCTCTGGAAACACCATATATTTT
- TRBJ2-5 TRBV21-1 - CASRFDRVVLETQYF TGTGCCAGCAGATTCGACAGGGTGGTGTTGGAGACCCAGTACTTC
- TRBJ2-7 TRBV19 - CASSIDKGQAYEQYF TGTGCCAGTAGTATAGACAAGGGACAAGCCTACGAGCAGTACTTC
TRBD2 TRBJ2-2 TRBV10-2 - CASSGLAGTDGELFF TGCGCCAGCAGTGGACTAGCGGGAACGGACGGGGAGCTGTTTTTT
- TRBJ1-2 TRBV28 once CASSSQTSTYYGYTF TGTGCCAGCAGTTCCCAGACAAGTACTTACTATGGCTACACCTTC
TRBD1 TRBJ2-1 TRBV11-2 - CASSWGGTALLYNEQFF TGTGCCAGCAGCTGGGGTGGGACAGCGCTTTTATACAATGAGCAGTTCTTC
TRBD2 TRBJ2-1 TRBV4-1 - CASGQGLAGGLGNEQFF TGCGCCAGCGGACAGGGGTTAGCGGGAGGGCTAGGGAATGAGCAGTTCTTC
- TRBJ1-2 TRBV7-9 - CASSSQESYGYTF TGTGCCAGCAGCTCCCAGGAATCCTATGGCTACACCTTC
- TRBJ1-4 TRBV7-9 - CASSLEGRPNEKLFF TGTGCCAGCAGCTTAGAGGGACGGCCTAATGAAAAACTGTTTTTT
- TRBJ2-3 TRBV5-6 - CASSLVTDHTDTQYF TGTGCCAGCAGCTTGGTAACAGACCACACAGATACGCAGTATTTT
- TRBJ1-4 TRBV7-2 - CASSLVSTVREKLFF TGTGCCAGCAGCTTAGTGTCGACAGTACGGGAAAAACTGTTTTTT
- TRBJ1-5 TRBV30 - CAWSVGGSNQPQHF TGTGCCTGGAGTGTCGGGGGGAGCAATCAGCCCCAGCATTTT
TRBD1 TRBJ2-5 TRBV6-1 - CASSVNRGQETQYF TGTGCCAGCAGTGTGAACAGGGGACAAGAGACCCAGTACTTC
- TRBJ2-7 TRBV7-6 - CASSDWDGSYEQYF TGTGCCAGCAGCGATTGGGACGGCTCCTACGAGCAGTACTTC
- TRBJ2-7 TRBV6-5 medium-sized CASSYSSPGFAYEQYF TGTGCCAGCAGTTACTCAAGTCCTGGCTTCGCCTACGAGCAGTACTTC
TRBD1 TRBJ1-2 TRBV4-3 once CASSQARTGGYGYTF TGCGCCAGCAGCCAAGCCCGGACAGGGGGCTATGGCTACACCTTC
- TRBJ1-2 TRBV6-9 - CASSETGAYGYTF TGCGCCAGCAGTGAGACGGGCGCCTATGGCTACACCTTC
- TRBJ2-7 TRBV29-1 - CSVRSSLPSYEQYF TGCAGCGTTAGGAGCTCACTACCCTCCTACGAGCAGTACTTC
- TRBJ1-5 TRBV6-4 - CASSTGADEPQHF TGTGCCAGCAGTACGGGGGCGGATGAGCCCCAGCATTTT
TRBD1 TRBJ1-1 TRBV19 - CASSRRGDRVNTEAFF TGTGCCAGTAGTAGGCGAGGGGACAGGGTCAACACTGAAGCTTTCTTT
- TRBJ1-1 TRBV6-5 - CASSYQGFNTEAFF TGTGCCAGCAGTTACCAGGGCTTTAACACTGAAGCTTTCTTT
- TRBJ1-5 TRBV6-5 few CASSYLLNQPQHF TGTGCCAGCAGTTACTTGCTGAATCAGCCCCAGCATTTT
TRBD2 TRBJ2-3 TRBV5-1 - CASSLGVSGGQTSQYF TGCGCCAGCAGCTTGGGAGTTAGCGGGGGGCAGACTTCGCAGTATTTT
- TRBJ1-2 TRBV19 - CASSIAYYGYTF TGTGCCAGTAGTATAGCCTACTATGGCTACACCTTC
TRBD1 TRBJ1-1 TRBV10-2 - CASTRQGSGTEAFF TGCGCCAGCACCCGACAGGGAAGTGGGACTGAAGCTTTCTTT
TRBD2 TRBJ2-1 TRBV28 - CASGGAGLAGDRYNEQFF TGTGCCAGCGGGGGAGCGGGACTAGCGGGAGATCGCTACAATGAGCAGTTCTTC
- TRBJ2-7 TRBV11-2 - CASSLDWYRVDAYEQYF TGTGCCAGCAGCTTAGACTGGTACAGGGTTGACGCCTACGAGCAGTACTTC
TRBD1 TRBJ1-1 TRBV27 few CASSIIQGINTEAFF TGTGCCAGCAGTATTATACAGGGGATCAACACTGAAGCTTTCTTT
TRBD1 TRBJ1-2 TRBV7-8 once CASSLEGQGRGYTF TGTGCCAGCAGCTTAGAGGGACAGGGTCGGGGCTACACCTTC
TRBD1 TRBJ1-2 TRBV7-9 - CASGSGTGVNYGYTF TGTGCCAGCGGGTCCGGGACAGGGGTTAACTATGGCTACACCTTC
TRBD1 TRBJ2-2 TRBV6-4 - CASSDLNRGTGELFF TGTGCCAGCAGTGACCTCAACAGGGGAACCGGGGAGCTGTTTTTT
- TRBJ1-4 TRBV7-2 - CASSPWGSGWGKLFF TGTGCCAGCAGCCCCTGGGGGTCAGGATGGGGAAAACTGTTTTTT
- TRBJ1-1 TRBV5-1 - CASSLASMNTEAFF TGCGCCAGCAGCTTGGCCTCAATGAACACTGAAGCTTTCTTT
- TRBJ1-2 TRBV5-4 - CASSLAPGVNYGYTF TGTGCCAGCAGCTTGGCCCCAGGGGTTAACTATGGCTACACCTTC